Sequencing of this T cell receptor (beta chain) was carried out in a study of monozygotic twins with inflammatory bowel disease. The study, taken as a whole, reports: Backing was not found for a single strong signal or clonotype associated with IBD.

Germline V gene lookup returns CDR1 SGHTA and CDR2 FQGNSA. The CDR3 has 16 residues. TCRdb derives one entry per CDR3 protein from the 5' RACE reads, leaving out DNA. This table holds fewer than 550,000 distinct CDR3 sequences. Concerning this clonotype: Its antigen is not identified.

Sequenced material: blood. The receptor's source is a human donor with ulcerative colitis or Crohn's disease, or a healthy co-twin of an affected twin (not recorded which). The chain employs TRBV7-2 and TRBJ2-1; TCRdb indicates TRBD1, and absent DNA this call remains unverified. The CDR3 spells CASSLMSQGAYNEQFF.